These T cell receptor beta chains were read from a single sample in a study of blood T cell repertoires in COVID-19. TCRdb's table, derived via immunoSEQ multiplex PCR, lists solely in-frame clones and lacks some. The sample includes approximately 97,000 clones, over 75% of them seen just once. Sequenced: peripheral blood. The source is a man in his 60s with acute or convalescent COVID-19. The CDR3 runs from the conserved cysteine through the conserved F or W. Each record gives: J gene, V gene, clone size, D gene, CDR3 DNA, CDR3 protein. The D gene is left open where the match is weak. Size values are once, few and many counts, or a class for expanded clones, and some rows have none.

>TRBJ1-1|TRBV6-2/TRBV6-3|.|.
TGTGCCAGCAGTTCCGTCCTTATGAACACTGAAGCTTTCTTT
CASSSVLMNTEAFF
>TRBJ1-2|TRBV5-1|.|.
TGCGCCAGCAGCTCCACGGGGAATTATGGCTACACCTTC
CASSSTGNYGYTF
>TRBJ2-2|TRBV12-3/TRBV12-4|.|.
TGTGCCAGCAGTAGGACCCAGGGGGGGGAGCTGTTTTTT
CASSRTQGGELFF
>TRBJ1-2|TRBV27|few|TRBD1
TGTGCCAGCAGTTCGACAGGGGGGGAATATGGCTACACCTTC
CASSSTGGEYGYTF
>TRBJ1-1|TRBV19|.|.
TGTGCCAGTAGTCCCGGACAGACGAACACTGAAGCTTTCTTT
CASSPGQTNTEAFF
>TRBJ1-5|TRBV9|.|.
TGTGCCAGCAGCGTAGGGAGTGGGGCTCGGCCCCAGCATTTT
CASSVGSGARPQHF
>TRBJ2-1|TRBV6-2/TRBV6-3|.|.
TGTGCCAGCAGTTACTCATGGAGTGAGCAGTTCTTC
CASSYSWSEQFF
>TRBJ2-2|TRBV7-6|.|TRBD1
TGTGCCAGCAGCGCCCAACCGGGACAGAAGAACACCGGGGAGCTGTTTTTT
CASSAQPGQKNTGELFF
>TRBJ2-5|TRBV5-8|.|TRBD2
TGTGCCAGCAGCCCCGGACTAGCGGGGGGCAGAGAGACCCAGTACTTC
CASSPGLAGGRETQYF
>TRBJ1-2|TRBV6-6|.|.
TGTGCCAGCAGTTACATCGCAGGCAATAACTATGGCTACACCTTC
CASSYIAGNNYGYTF
>TRBJ1-1|TRBV5-1|.|.
TGCGCCAGCAGCTTGGAGCCGGGTCCGAACACTGAAGCTTTCTTT
CASSLEPGPNTEAFF
>TRBJ1-5|TRBV27|.|TRBD1
TGTGCCAGCAGTTCCTCGACAGGGAACCGGCCCCAGCATTTT
CASSSSTGNRPQHF
>TRBJ1-2|TRBV5-1|.|TRBD1
TGCGCCAGCAGCTTGATGGGACAGGGGGCCATCTATGGCTACACCTTC
CASSLMGQGAIYGYTF
>TRBJ1-4|TRBV7-2|.|.
TGTGCCAGCAGCTTTAGTCCGATGGGGGGTGAAAAACTGTTTTTT
CASSFSPMGGEKLFF
>TRBJ2-3|TRBV27|.|TRBD2
TGTGCCAGCAGTTTCTTTCAGGGAGGGGGCACAGATACGCAGTATTTT
CASSFFQGGGTDTQYF
>TRBJ2-2|TRBV27|.|.
TGTGCCAGCAGTTTATGGCAGGGGAGGGACACCGGGGAGCTGTTTTTT
CASSLWQGRDTGELFF
>TRBJ1-4|TRBV2|.|.
TGTGCCAGCAGTGAACAGAATGAAAAACTGTTTTTT
CASSEQNEKLFF
>TRBJ1-2|TRBV18|once|.
TGTGCCAGCTCACCTACAGGGACGGATGGCTACACCTTC
CASSPTGTDGYTF
>TRBJ2-2|TRBV9|.|.
TGTGCCAGCAGCGTAGGAGTGACAAGATTATCCGGGGAGCTGTTTTTT
CASSVGVTRLSGELFF
>TRBJ1-2|TRBV19|once|.
TGTGCCAGTAGGAAATCCTCGGGCTATGGCTACACCTTC
CASRKSSGYGYTF
>TRBJ1-1|TRBV6-6|.|TRBD1
TGTGCCAGCAGACAGACAGGGGGTAACACTGAAGCTTTCTTT
CASRQTGGNTEAFF
>TRBJ1-3|TRBV12-3/TRBV12-4|.|.
TGTGCCAGCCGACAGGCAGGAAACACCATATATTTT
CASRQAGNTIYF
>TRBJ1-2|TRBV2|.|TRBD1
TGTGCCAGCAGCCCCCCGGGACAGGAGATTCATGGCTACACCTTC
CASSPPGQEIHGYTF
>TRBJ1-1|TRBV29-1|.|.
TGCAGCTACCGGGACACTGAAGCTTTCTTT
CSYRDTEAFF
>TRBJ2-1|TRBV7-6|.|.
TGTGCCAGCAGCTTAGAAGGTTCGGCTAGGAATGAGCAGTTCTTC
CASSLEGSARNEQFF
>TRBJ2-4|TRBV19|.|TRBD1
TGTGCCAGTAGTGTGACAGGGGGCTTGGAAAACATTCAGTACTTC
CASSVTGGLENIQYF
>TRBJ2-5|TRBV25-1|.|.
TGTGCCAGCACGCGGGGATCGGAGACCCAGTACTTC
CASTRGSETQYF
>TRBJ1-3|TRBV7-2|.|.
TGTGCCAGCAGCTTAACAGGGCTGGTTGGAAACACCATATATTTT
CASSLTGLVGNTIYF
>TRBJ1-2|TRBV12-3/TRBV12-4|few|.
TGTGCCAGCAGTCCCGCAGGTTGGGGCTACACCTTC
CASSPAGWGYTF
>TRBJ1-1|TRBV18|.|.
TGTGCCAGCTCACCAACGGGGTTGAACACTGAAGCTTTCTTT
CASSPTGLNTEAFF
>TRBJ2-1|TRBV5-1|.|TRBD1
TGCGCCAGCAGCGTCCGGGACAGGCCTTACAATGAGCAGTTCTTC
CASSVRDRPYNEQFF
>TRBJ1-1|TRBV6-6|.|TRBD1
TGTGCCAGCAGCAGAGGACAGGCAGGAGCTTTCTTT
CASSRGQAGAFF
>TRBJ2-3|TRBV6-1|.|TRBD2
TGTGCCAGCAGTGTATTCTCCGGGGGGGCTATAGATACGCAGTATTTT
CASSVFSGGAIDTQYF
>TRBJ1-1|TRBV5-5|once|TRBD1
TGTGCCAGCAGCTTGGCCCGACAGGGATACACTGAAGCTTTCTTT
CASSLARQGYTEAFF
>TRBJ2-1|TRBV11-2|.|.
TGTGCCAGCAGCGGAAGCCGGGACTCCTCCTACAATGAGCAGTTCTTC
CASSGSRDSSYNEQFF
>TRBJ2-2|TRBV4-2|once|TRBD2
TGTGCCAGCAGCCAGAAGCTTCTAGCGGGGGCCCCGGGCACCGGGGAGCTGTTTTTT
CASSQKLLAGAPGTGELFF
>TRBJ1-1|TRBV5-1|.|TRBD1
TGCGCCAGCAGCCCCGGGACAGGGCGAAGGATAAGCACTGAAGCTTTCTTT
CASSPGTGRRISTEAFF
>TRBJ1-2|TRBV19|few|TRBD1
TGTGCCAGTAGTTATCGGGACAGGGTAAATCCCATCTATGGCTACACCTTC
CASSYRDRVNPIYGYTF
>TRBJ1-1|TRBV5-1|.|TRBD1
TGCGCCAGCAGATTTACAGGGGATGGTGGTGAAGCTTTCTTT
CASRFTGDGGEAFF